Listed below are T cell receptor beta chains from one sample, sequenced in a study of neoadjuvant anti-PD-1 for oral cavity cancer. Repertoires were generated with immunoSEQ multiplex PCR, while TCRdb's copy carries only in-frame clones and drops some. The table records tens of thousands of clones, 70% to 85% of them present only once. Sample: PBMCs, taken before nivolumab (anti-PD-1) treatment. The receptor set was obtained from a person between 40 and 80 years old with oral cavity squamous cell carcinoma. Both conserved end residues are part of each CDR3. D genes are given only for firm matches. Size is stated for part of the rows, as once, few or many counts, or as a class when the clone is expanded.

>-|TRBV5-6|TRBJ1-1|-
TGTGCCAGCAGCTCTACCGGACGGTGGAACACTGAAGCTTTCTTT
CASSSTGRWNTEAFF
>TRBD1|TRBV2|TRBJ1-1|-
TGTGCCAGCATTATGATACAGGGGTTCGCTGAAGCTTTCTTT
CASIMIQGFAEAFF
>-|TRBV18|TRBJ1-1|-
TGTGCCAGCTCGAGGCAGGGCGGGGACACTGAAGCTTTCTTT
CASSRQGGDTEAFF
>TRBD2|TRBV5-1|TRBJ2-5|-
TGCGCCAGCAGCGGGACGCTAGCGGGGAAGGAAGAGACCCAGTACTTC
CASSGTLAGKEETQYF
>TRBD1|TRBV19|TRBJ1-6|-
TGTGCCAGTAGTATAGATAGTCCGGGACAGAGGGATTCACCCCTCCACTTT
CASSIDSPGQRDSPLHF
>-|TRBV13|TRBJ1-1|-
TGTGCCAGCAGCTCAAGGTCCGGGGAGAACACTGAAGCTTTCTTT
CASSSRSGENTEAFF
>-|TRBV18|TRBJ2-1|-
TGTGCCAGCTCAACAAAGGACGGATTCTCCTACAATGAGCAGTTCTTC
CASSTKDGFSYNEQFF
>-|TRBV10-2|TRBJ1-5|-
TGCGCCAGCAGTGAGTCGGGAGGGTTATGGAGCAATCAGCCCCAGCATTTT
CASSESGGLWSNQPQHF
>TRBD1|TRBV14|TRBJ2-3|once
TGTGCCACCTCAAGGGACAGGGTCACAGATACGCAGTATTTT
CATSRDRVTDTQYF
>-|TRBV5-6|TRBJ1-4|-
TGTGCCAGCAGCCCCGCTCCACGCTCTACGGCTGAAAAACTGTTTTTT
CASSPAPRSTAEKLFF
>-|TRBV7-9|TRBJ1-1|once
TGTGCCAGCAGCCAACAACAGGGCTTTAACACTGAAGCTTTCTTT
CASSQQQGFNTEAFF
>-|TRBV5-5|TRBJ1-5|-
TGTGCCAGCAGCCCGGGACACCCCCTCGGGGGCAATCAGCCCCAGCATTTT
CASSPGHPLGGNQPQHF
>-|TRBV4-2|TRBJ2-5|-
TGTGCCAGCAGCCAAGATCGGGGTGGGATTCAAGAGACCCAGTACTTC
CASSQDRGGIQETQYF
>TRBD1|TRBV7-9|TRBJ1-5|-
TGTGCCAGCAGCTTAGCATCGGGGCAGGGGGCGAATCAGCCCCAGCATTTT
CASSLASGQGANQPQHF
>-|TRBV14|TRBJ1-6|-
TGTGCCAGCAGCCAAGACGGGCGGGGAGGATCACCCCTCCACTTT
CASSQDGRGGSPLHF
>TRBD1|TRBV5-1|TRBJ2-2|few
TGCGCCAGCAGCATCCGGACAGGGGGCGTCAGCGGGGAGCTGTTTTTT
CASSIRTGGVSGELFF
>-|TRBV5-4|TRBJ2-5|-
TGTGCCAGCAGCTTGGGCGGGGGCAAGACCCAGTACTTC
CASSLGGGKTQYF
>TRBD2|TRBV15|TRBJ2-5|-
TGTGCCACCAGCAGACTTAGCGGGAGAGGGGAGACCCAGTACTTC
CATSRLSGRGETQYF
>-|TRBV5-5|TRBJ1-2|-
TGTGCCAGCAGCTCGGGAGCCAACTATGGCTACACCTTC
CASSSGANYGYTF
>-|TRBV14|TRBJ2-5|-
TGTGCCAGCGCCGCTTGGGAGACCCAGTACTTC
CASAAWETQYF
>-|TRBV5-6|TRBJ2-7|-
TGTGCCAGCAGCTTGGACAGGGTAGACGAGCAGTACTTC
CASSLDRVDEQYF
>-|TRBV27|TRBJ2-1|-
TGTGCCAGCAGTCCTGGACGTCTCGAAAAGGAGCAGTTCTTC
CASSPGRLEKEQFF
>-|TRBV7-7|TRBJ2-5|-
TGTGCTAGCAGCTTACTGGGGTTGGGGCAAGAGACCCAGTACTTC
CASSLLGLGQETQYF
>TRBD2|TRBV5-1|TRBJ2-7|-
TGCGCCAGCAGCCCGGGGGCTAGCGGGCCTCCCTACGAGCAGTACTTC
CASSPGASGPPYEQYF
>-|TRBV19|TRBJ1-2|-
TGTGCCAGTAGTAAACCGGGGGGGCTAGGGTTCGGCGGCTACACCTTC
CASSKPGGLGFGGYTF
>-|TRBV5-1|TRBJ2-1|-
TGCGCCAGCAGCCCGCAGGGGAGCTCCTACAATGAGCAGTTCTTC
CASSPQGSSYNEQFF
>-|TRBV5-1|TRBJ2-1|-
TGCGCCAGCAGATTAGACAATGAGCAGTTCTTC
CASRLDNEQFF
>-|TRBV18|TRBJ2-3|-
TGTGCCAGCTCACCATATAGCACAGATACGCAGTATTTT
CASSPYSTDTQYF
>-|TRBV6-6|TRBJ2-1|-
TGTGCCAGCAGTTCCCACTCTGGGGGGGGGCCCGATGAGCAGTTCTTC
CASSSHSGGGPDEQFF
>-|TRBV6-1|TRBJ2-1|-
TGTGCCAGCAGGTGGGGGAGGCAATATGAGCAGTTCTTC
CASRWGRQYEQFF
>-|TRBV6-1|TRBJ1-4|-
TGTGCCAGCAGCTATACAGGGTCTAATGAAAAACTGTTTTTT
CASSYTGSNEKLFF
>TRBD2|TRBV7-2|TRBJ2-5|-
TGTGCCAGCAGCTTAGAGGGACTAGAAAGAGGGACCCAGTACTTC
CASSLEGLERGTQYF
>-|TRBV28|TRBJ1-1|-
TGTGCCAGCAGTCTCGGGGGGTCGACTGAAGCTTTCTTT
CASSLGGSTEAFF
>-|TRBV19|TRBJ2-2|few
TGTGCCAGTAACGACTTCAGCTGGGGCACCGGGGAGCTGTTTTTT
CASNDFSWGTGELFF
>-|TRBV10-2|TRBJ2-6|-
TGCGCCAGCAGGGACCCCTCTGGGGCCAACGTCCTGACTTTC
CASRDPSGANVLTF
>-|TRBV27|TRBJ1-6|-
TGTGCCAGCAGCCCGAGACAGCCACCGAATTCACCCCTCCACTTT
CASSPRQPPNSPLHF
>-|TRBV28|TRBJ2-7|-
TGTGCCAGCCTCGACAGGACCTCCTACGAGCAGTACTTC
CASLDRTSYEQYF
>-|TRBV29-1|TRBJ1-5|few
TGCAGCGTTTCCGTTGGGCAGGGAAGGAATCAGCCCCAGCATTTT
CSVSVGQGRNQPQHF
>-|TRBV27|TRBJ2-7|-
TGTGCCAGCAGTTTGGAGGGCTCCTACGAGCAGTACTTC
CASSLEGSYEQYF
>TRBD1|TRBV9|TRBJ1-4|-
TGTGCCAGCAGCTTCGGGACAGCTGGTCAGATGAATGAAAAACTGTTTTTT
CASSFGTAGQMNEKLFF
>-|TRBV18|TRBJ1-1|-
TGTGCCAGCTCACCAGGGCCTAACACTGAAGCTTTCTTT
CASSPGPNTEAFF
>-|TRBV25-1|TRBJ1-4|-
TGTGCCAGCAGTGACCCTAGGGGGGTTTCAGGTGAAAAACTGTTTTTT
CASSDPRGVSGEKLFF
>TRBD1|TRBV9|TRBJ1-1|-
TGTGCCAGCAGCGGGACAGGGGCTGGAACTGAAGCTTTCTTT
CASSGTGAGTEAFF
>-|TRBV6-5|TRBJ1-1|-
TGTGCCAGCAGAATCCCCGGGACAAACACTGAAGCTTTCTTT
CASRIPGTNTEAFF
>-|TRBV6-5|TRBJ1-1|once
TGTGCCAGCAGTTACCTCCGGGCAGACGAAGCTTTCTTT
CASSYLRADEAFF
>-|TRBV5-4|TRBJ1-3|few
TGTGCCAGCAGTCCTCTTCCCGGAAACACCATATATTTT
CASSPLPGNTIYF
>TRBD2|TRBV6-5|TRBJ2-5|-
TGTGCCAGCAGGCCAACTTTTACTAGCGCGGGGACCCAGTACTTC
CASRPTFTSAGTQYF
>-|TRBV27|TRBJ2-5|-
TGTGCCAGCAGTTTAGTGGCGGCGAAAGAGACCCAGTACTTC
CASSLVAAKETQYF
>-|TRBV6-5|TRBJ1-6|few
TGTGCCAGCAGTTACGGGGGGGACGGTAATTCACCCCTCCACTTT
CASSYGGDGNSPLHF
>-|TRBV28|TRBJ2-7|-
TGTGCCAGCAGTTCTAGCCGGCGATCCTACGAGCAGTACTTC
CASSSSRRSYEQYF
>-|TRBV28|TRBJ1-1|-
TGTGCCAGCAGTTTCCCGGACAGTTTCACTGAAGCTTTCTTT
CASSFPDSFTEAFF
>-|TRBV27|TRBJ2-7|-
TGTGCCAGCAGCCCAGTGGGCTACCTCTACGAGCAGTACTTC
CASSPVGYLYEQYF
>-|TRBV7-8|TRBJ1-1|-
TGTGCCAGCAGCTTTGGCCAGGAGATCACTGAAGCTTTCTTT
CASSFGQEITEAFF
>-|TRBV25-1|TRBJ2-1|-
TGTGCCAGCAGTGAATATCCCGGGCCCGGGGACTACAATGAGCAGTTCTTC
CASSEYPGPGDYNEQFF
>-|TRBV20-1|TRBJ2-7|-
TGCAGTGCTAGAGATCCCCCCCGGCAGTACTTC
CSARDPPRQYF
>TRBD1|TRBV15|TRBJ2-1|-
TGTGCCACCAGCCGCCGGACAGGGGCTCGGGACAATGAGCAGTTCTTC
CATSRRTGARDNEQFF